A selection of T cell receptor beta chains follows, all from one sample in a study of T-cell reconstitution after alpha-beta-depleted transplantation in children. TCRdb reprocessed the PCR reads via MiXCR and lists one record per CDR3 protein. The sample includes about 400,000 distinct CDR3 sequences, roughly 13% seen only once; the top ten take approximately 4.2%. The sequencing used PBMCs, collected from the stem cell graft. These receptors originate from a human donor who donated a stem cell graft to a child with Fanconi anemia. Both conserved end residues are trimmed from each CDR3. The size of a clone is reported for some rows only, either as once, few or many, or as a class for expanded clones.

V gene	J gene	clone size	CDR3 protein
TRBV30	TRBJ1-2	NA	AWSVHLDPVGGYT
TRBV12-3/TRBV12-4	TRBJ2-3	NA	ASSLNTLGSPDTQY
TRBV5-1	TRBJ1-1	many	ASSLSTGRTEAF
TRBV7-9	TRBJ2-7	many	ASSFEGFEQY
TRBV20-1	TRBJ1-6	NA	SAPDGRSYNSPLH
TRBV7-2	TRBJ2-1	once	ASSPMSGGYNEQF
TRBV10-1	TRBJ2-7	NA	AGYEQY
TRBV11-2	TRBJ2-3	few	ASSLGLAGGPVWDTQY
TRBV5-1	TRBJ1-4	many	ASSLEGGEEKLF
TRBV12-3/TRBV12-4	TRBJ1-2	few	ASSLTRINGYT
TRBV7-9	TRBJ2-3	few	ASSTRQGLDTQY
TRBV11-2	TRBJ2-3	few	ASSSSRFTQY
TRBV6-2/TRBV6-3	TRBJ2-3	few	ASSYTGPYSPDTQY
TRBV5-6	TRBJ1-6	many	ASTGFSGGSSPLH
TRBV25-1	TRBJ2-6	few	ASSDPKTGANVLT
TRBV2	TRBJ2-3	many	ASSDGRGGTDTQY
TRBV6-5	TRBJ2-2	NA	ASSYASGGLFPGELF
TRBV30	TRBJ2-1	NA	AWSHVGEQF
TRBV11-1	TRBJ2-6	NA	ASNRDRGYSGANVLT
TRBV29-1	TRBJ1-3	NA	SVVVGNTIY
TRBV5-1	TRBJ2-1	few	ASSFTGGEAEQF
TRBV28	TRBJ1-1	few	ASSPPGRLNTEAF
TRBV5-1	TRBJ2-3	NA	ASSLSGAITDTQY
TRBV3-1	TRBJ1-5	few	ASSQGHSGQPQH
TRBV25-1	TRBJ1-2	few	ASSLGQPYGYT
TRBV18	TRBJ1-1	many	ASSPVGTEAF
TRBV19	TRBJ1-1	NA	ASRKPPTGNTEAF
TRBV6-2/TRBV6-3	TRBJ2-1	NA	ASSYVEGGYNEQF